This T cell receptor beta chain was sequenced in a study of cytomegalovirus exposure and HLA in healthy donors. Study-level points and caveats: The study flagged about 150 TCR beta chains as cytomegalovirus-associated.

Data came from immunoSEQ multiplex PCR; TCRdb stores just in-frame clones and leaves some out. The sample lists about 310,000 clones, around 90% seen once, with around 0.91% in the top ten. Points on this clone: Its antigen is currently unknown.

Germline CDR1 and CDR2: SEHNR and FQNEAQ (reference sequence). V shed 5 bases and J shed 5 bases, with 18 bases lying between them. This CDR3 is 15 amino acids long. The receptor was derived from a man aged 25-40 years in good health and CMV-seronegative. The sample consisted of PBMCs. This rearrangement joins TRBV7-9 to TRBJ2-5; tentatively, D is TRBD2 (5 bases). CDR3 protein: CASSPRRTSHETQYF. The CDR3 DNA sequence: TGTGCCAGCAGCCCCAGACGGACTTCCCACGAGACCCAGTACTTC.